The 3 T cell receptor beta chains reported below all come from one sample, sequenced in a study of T-cell reconstitution after alpha-beta-depleted transplantation in children (dated by TCRdb to the mid-2010s). To prepare the library, PCR was applied. The sequencing machine was an Illumina HiSeq 2500. Molecular barcoding was employed in the preparation of TCR libraries, with unique molecular identifiers being used to normalize TCRbeta repertoire quantification. TCRdb handled the public reads itself, with Q25 trimming in fastp and clone calling in MiXCR, and kept productive beta chains. Entries that share a CDR3 protein sequence are merged under the most common genes and DNA. Here the sample has approximately 1,000,000 distinct CDR3 sequences; roughly 29% occur a single time. The ten largest make up more than 25% of the sample. The sample's treatment or condition label, decoded: allogeneic hematopoietic cell transplantation with graft depleted of TCRalphabeta T cells and CD19 B cells.

The source was PBMCs, mostly from graft donor cells, collected 360 days after TCRalphabeta/CD19-depleted stem cell transplant. The receptors originated from a boy less than two years old who had a stem cell transplant for SCID, so the T cells may come from the graft donor.

There are many counts of this clonotype. This chain connects TRBV29-1 to TRBJ2-2; D possibly corresponds to TRBD1 (6 bases). The CDR3 runs 12 residues. The V gene's germline CDR1 is SQVTM and CDR2 ANQGSEA. V lost 7 bases and J 3 bases, leaving 9 bases between the germline ends. The CDR3 reads CSAGQHTGELFF. As DNA, the CDR3 is TGCAGCGCCGGACAGCACACCGGGGAGCTGTTTTTT.

This clonotype occurred a few times. CDR3 sequence reads: CSARRLANYNEQFF. For the CDR3, the DNA is TGCAGTGCTAGGCGTCTAGCCAACTACAATGAGCAGTTCTTC. The chain uses TRBV20-1 and TRBJ2-1, with D possibly being TRBD2 (5 bases). The germline gives CDR1 DFQATT, CDR2 SNEGSKA (reference sequence). The CDR3 runs 14 residues. The V gene lost 3 bases and the J gene lost 3 bases, with 12 bases spanning the gap.

The CDR3 DNA sequence: TGTGCCAGCAGGCCCGGGACTAGCGGGATTTCCTACGAGCAGTACTTC. Translating gives CASRPGTSGISYEQYF. The V and J genes are TRBV12-3 or TRBV12-4 and TRBJ2-7, with 13 nucleotides matching TRBD2. The V gene end was trimmed by 6 bases and the J gene end by 1 base; junction bases not matched to a gene: 6. The CDR3 length is 16 residues.